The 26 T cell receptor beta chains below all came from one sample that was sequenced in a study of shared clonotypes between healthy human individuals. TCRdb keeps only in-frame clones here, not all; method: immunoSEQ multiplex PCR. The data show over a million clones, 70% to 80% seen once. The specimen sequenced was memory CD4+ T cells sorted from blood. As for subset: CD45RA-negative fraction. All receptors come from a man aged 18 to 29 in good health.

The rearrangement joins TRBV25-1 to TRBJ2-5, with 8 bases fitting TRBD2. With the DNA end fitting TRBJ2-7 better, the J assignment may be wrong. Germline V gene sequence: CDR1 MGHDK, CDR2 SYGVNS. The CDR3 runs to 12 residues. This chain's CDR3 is CASGGGRYEQYF. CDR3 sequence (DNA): TGTGCCAGCGGGGGCGGGAGGTACGAGCAGTACTTC.

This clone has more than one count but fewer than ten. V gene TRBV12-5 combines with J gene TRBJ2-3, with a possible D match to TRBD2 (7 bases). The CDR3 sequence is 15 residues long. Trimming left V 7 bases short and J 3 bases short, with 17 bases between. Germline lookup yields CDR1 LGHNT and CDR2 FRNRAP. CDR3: CASARRGANTDTQYF. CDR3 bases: TGTGCTAGTGCCAGACGGGGGGCCAATACAGATACGCAGTATTTT.

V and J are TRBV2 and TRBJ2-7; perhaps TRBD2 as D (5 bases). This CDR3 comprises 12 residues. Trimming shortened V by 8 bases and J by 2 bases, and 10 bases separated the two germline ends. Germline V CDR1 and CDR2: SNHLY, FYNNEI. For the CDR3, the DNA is TGTGCCAGCTCCGGGGAGACCTACGAGCAGTACTTC. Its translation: CASSGETYEQYF. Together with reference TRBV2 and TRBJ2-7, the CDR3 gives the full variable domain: EPEVTQTPSHQVTQMGQEVILRCVPISNHLYFYWYRQILGQKVEFLVSFYNNEISEKSEIFDDQFSVERPDGSNFTLKIRSTKLEDSAMYFCASSGETYEQYFGPGTRLTVT.

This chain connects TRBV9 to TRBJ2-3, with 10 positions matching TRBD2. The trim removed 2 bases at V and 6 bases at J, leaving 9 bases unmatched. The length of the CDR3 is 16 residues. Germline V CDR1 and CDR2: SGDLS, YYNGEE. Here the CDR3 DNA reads TGTGCCAGCAGCGTCCAACTAGCGGGGTTGCAGGATACGCAGTATTTT. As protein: CASSVQLAGLQDTQYF.

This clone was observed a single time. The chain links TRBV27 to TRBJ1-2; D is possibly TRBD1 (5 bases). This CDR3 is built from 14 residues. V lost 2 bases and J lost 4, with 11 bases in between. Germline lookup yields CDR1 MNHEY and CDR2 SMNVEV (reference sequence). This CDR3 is CASSLSRTRYGYTF. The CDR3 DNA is TGTGCCAGCAGTTTAAGTAGGACACGCTATGGCTACACCTTC.

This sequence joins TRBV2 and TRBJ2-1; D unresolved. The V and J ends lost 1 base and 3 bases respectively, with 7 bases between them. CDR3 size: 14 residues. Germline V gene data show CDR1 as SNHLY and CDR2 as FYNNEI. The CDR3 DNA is TGTGCCAGCAGTGAAGGACTGCACTACAATGAGCAGTTCTTC. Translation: CASSEGLHYNEQFF.

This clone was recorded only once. The CDR3 coding sequence is TGTGCCAGCTCACCTGGAGGGGGTGGGCAAAGTCAGCCCCAGCATTTT. It is translated as CASSPGGGGQSQPQHF. The genes are TRBV18 and TRBJ1-5; tentatively, D is TRBD1 (6 bases). The germline V gene encodes CDR1 KGHSH and CDR2 LQKENI. The CDR3 is 16 amino acids. Deletions cut 3 bases from V and 6 bases from J, with 18 bases between.

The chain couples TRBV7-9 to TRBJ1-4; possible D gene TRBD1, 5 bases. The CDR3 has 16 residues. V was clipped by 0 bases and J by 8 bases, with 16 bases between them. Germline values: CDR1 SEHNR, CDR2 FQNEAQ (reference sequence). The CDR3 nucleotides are TGTGCCAGCAGCTTAGCCTTGGGGGGATTAGGAGAAAAACTGTTTTTT. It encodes CASSLALGGLGEKLFF.

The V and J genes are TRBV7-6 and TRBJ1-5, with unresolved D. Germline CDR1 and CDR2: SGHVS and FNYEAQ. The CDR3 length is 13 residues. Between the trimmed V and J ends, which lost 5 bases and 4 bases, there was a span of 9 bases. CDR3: CASSERVNQPQHF. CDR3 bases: TGTGCCAGCAGCGAACGGGTAAATCAGCCCCAGCATTTT.

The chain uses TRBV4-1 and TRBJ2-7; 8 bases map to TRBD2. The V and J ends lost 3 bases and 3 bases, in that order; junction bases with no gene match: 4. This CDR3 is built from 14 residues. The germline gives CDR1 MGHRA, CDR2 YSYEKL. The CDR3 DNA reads TGCGCCAGCAGCCAGTTAGCGGGAATCTACGAGCAGTACTTC. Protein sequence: CASSQLAGIYEQYF.

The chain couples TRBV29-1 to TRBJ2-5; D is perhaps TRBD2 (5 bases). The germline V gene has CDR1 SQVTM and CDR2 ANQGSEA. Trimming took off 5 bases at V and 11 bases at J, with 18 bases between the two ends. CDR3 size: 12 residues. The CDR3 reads CSVLAGTREQYF. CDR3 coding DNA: TGCAGCGTTCTAGCTGGAACCAGAGAGCAGTACTTC. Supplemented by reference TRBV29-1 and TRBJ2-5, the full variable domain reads SAVISQKPSRDICQRGTSLTIQCQVDSQVTMMFWYRQQPGQSLTLIATANQGSEATYESGFVIDKFPISRPNLTFSTLTVSNMSPEDSSIYLCSVLAGTREQYFGPGTRLLVL.

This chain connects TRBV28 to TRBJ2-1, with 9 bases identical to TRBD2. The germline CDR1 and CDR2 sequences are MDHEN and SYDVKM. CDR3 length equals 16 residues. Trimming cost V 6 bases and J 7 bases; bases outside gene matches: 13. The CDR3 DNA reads TGTGCCAGCAGCCGCCCAGGTAGGCGGGGGGGAAATGAGCAGTTCTTC. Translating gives CASSRPGRRGGNEQFF.

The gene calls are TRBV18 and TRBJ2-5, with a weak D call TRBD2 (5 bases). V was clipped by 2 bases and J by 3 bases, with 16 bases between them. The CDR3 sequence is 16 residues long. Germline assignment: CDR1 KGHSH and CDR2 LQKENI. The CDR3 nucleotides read TGTGCCAGCTCACCAGTCGGCCTCGAGGGTAAAGAGACCCAGTACTTC. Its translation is CASSPVGLEGKETQYF.

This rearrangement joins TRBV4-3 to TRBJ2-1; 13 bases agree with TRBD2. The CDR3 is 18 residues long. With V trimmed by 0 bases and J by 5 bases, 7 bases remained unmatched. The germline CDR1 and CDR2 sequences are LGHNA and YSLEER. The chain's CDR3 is CASSQESLLAGGHNEQFF. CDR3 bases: TGCGCCAGCAGCCAAGAATCCCTACTAGCGGGAGGGCACAATGAGCAGTTCTTC.

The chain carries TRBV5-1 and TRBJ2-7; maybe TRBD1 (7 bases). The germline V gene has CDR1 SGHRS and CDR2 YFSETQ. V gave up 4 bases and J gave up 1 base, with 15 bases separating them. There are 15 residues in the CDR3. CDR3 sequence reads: CASSAGQSISYEQYF. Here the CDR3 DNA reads TGCGCCAGCAGCGCGGGACAGTCGATTTCCTACGAGCAGTACTTC.

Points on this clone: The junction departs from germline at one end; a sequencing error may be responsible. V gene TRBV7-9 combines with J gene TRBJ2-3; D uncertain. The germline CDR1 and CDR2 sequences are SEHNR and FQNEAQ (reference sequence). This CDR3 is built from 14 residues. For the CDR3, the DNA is TGTGCCAGCAGCGCCGGTCAGAGCACAGCTACGCAGTATTTT. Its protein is CASSAGQSTATQYF.

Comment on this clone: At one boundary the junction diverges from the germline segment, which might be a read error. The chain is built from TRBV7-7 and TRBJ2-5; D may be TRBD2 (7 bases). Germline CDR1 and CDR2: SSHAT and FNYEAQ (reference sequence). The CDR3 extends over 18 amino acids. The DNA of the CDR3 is TGTGCTAGCAGCCCAGGTTGGGGGGGCGCAGGGTTGGCGGAGACCCAGTACTTC. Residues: CASSPGWGGAGLAETQYF.

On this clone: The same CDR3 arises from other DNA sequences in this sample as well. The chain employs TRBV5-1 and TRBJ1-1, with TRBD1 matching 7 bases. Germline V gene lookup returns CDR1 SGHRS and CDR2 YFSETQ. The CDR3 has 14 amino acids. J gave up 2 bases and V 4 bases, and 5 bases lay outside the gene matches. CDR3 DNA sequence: TGCGCCAGCAGCGCCGGGACAGCTAACACTGAAGCTTTCTTT. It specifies CASSAGTANTEAFF.

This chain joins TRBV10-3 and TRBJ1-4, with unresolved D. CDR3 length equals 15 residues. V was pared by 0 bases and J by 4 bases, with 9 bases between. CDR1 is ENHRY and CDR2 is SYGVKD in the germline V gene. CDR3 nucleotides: TGTGCCATCAGTGAGTCGGGTGGCCGTAATGAAAAACTGTTTTTT. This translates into CAISESGGRNEKLFF.

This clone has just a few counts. DNA for the CDR3: TGCGCCAGCAGCCAAGCAACAACGAACACTGAAGCTTTCTTT. This sequence encodes CASSQATTNTEAFF. The J gene is TRBJ1-1, the V gene TRBV4-3; the D is unclear. This CDR3 is 14 amino acids long. Germline V gives CDR1 LGHNA, CDR2 YSLEER. V was cut by 1 base and J by 1 base, with 7 bases left in between.

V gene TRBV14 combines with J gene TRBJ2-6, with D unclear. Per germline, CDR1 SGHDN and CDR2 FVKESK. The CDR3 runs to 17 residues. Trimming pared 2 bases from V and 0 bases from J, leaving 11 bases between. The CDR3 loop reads CASSQYPGFSGANVLTF. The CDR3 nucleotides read TGTGCCAGCAGCCAATATCCGGGTTTCTCTGGGGCCAACGTCCTGACTTTC.

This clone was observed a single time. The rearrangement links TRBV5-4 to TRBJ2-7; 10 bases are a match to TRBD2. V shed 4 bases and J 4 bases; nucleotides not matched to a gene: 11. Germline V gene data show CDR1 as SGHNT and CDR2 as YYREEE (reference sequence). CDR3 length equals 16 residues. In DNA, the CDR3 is TGTGCCAGCAGCCTGCCCGGAGCGGGGGGGCGGTACGAGCAGTACTTC. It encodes CASSLPGAGGRYEQYF.

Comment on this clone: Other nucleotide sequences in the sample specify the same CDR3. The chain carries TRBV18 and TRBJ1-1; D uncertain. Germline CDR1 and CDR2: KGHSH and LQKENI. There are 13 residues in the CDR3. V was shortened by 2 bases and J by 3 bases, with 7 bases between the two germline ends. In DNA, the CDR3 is TGTGCCAGCTCACCATCCCGGGACACTGAAGCTTTCTTT. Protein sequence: CASSPSRDTEAFF.

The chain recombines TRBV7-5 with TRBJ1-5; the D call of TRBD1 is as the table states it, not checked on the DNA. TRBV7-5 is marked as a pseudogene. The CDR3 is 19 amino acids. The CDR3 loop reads CARSFPSRSGQGTNQPQHF. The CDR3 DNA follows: TGTGCCAGAAGCTTTCCTTCTAGGTCGGGACAGGGGACCAATCAGCCCCAGCATTTT.

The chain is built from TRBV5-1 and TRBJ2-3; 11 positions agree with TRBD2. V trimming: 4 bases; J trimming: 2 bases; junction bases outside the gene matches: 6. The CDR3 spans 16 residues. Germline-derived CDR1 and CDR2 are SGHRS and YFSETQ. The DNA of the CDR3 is TGCGCCAGCAGCCCTATGACTAGCGGGATCACAGATACGCAGTATTTT. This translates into CASSPMTSGITDTQYF.

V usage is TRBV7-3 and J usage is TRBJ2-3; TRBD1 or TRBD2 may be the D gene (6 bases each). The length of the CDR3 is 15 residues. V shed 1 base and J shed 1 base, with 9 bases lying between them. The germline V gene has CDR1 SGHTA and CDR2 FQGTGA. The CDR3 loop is CASSLIGGRTDTQYF. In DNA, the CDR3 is TGTGCCAGCAGCTTAATCGGGGGCCGCACAGATACGCAGTATTTT.